A selection of T cell receptor beta chains follows, all from one sample in a study of T cell responses to AZD1222 COVID-19 vaccine. The assay was immunoSEQ multiplex PCR, and TCRdb's table has in-frame clones only and misses some. The data show around 180,000 clones, about nine tenths seen once. Sequencing used peripheral blood, obtained on day 0 of AZD1222 vaccination. These TCRs come from an adult in good health. The CDR3 runs from the conserved cysteine through the conserved F or W. The order of the fields is J gene, D gene, V gene, clone size, CDR3 protein, CDR3 DNA. A D gene is named only where the DNA matches it firmly. For some rows the clone size is stated as once, few or many, or as a class when expanded; others skip it.

TRBJ2-2	-	TRBV11-2	-	CASSSPLGPVPGELFF	TGTGCCAGCAGCTCCCCCCTCGGACCTGTCCCCGGGGAGCTGTTTTTT
TRBJ1-1	TRBD1	TRBV3-1/TRBV3-2	-	CASSQEANPGTVNTEAFF	TGTGCCAGCAGCCAAGAGGCTAATCCCGGGACAGTTAACACTGAAGCTTTCTTT
TRBJ2-3	-	TRBV15	once	CATSRGLGSTDTQYF	TGTGCCACCAGCAGAGGGCTGGGTAGCACAGATACGCAGTATTTT
TRBJ2-5	-	TRBV12-3/TRBV12-4	-	CASSLRQARDQYF	TGTGCCAGCAGTTTACGGCAGGCTCGTGACCAGTACTTC
TRBJ2-7	-	TRBV27	-	CASSLEPTYEQYF	TGTGCCAGCAGTTTAGAGCCAACCTACGAGCAGTACTTC
TRBJ2-2	TRBD2	TRBV3-1/TRBV3-2	-	CASSHTSGGIPGELFF	TGTGCCAGCAGCCACACTAGCGGGGGGATTCCCGGGGAGCTGTTTTTT
TRBJ1-3	-	TRBV7-9	-	CASSPRGDTIYF	TGTGCCAGCAGCCCTAGGGGAGACACCATATATTTT
TRBJ1-2	-	TRBV28	-	CASSFEVNYGYTF	TGTGCCAGCAGTTTTGAGGTGAACTATGGCTACACCTTC
TRBJ2-7	TRBD2	TRBV4-3	-	CASSQEASGGGSSYEQYF	TGCGCCAGCAGCCAAGAGGCTAGCGGGGGGGGCTCCTCCTACGAGCAGTACTTC
TRBJ2-5	TRBD1	TRBV6-5	-	CASRGTGFQETQYF	TGTGCCAGCAGGGGGACAGGGTTTCAAGAGACCCAGTACTTC
TRBJ2-7	-	TRBV9	-	CASSPEASSYEQYF	TGTGCCAGCAGCCCTGAGGCGAGCTCCTACGAGCAGTACTTC
TRBJ1-4	-	TRBV15	-	CATSRGAGATNEKLFF	TGTGCCACCAGCAGAGGAGCTGGGGCCACTAATGAAAAACTGTTTTTT
TRBJ1-6	-	TRBV29-1	once	CSVADSQWEPLHF	TGCAGCGTGGCGGACAGTCAGTGGGAACCCCTCCACTTT
TRBJ1-5	TRBD1	TRBV2	few	CASRGRNRGPQHF	TGTGCCAGCAGGGGAAGGAACAGGGGTCCCCAGCATTTT
TRBJ2-7	-	TRBV5-6	-	CASSLDKGFVYEQYF	TGTGCCAGCAGCTTGGATAAGGGGTTTGTCTACGAGCAGTACTTC
TRBJ2-7	-	TRBV7-9	-	CASSREDRTPLGQYF	TGTGCCAGCAGCCGGGAGGACAGAACCCCTTTGGGGCAGTACTTC
TRBJ2-7	-	TRBV7-9	-	CASSLGQGTRYEQYF	TGTGCCAGCAGCTTAGGCCAGGGGACACGCTACGAGCAGTACTTC
TRBJ1-4	-	TRBV23-1	once	CASSQGTYHGEKLFF	TGCGCCAGCAGTCAAGGGACTTATCACGGTGAAAAACTGTTTTTT
TRBJ1-5	TRBD1	TRBV13	-	CASSPGTGQPQHF	TGTGCCAGCAGCCCAGGGACAGGGCAGCCCCAGCATTTT
TRBJ2-1	-	TRBV7-3	-	CASSLMRGGYNEQFF	TGTGCCAGCAGCTTAATGAGGGGGGGCTACAATGAGCAGTTCTTC
TRBJ1-1	-	TRBV2	once	CASTWRSGTEAFF	TGTGCCAGCACCTGGCGGTCGGGGACTGAAGCTTTCTTT
TRBJ2-1	-	TRBV5-1	-	CASSRAGSPEQFF	TGCGCCAGCAGCCGGGCCGGATCCCCAGAGCAGTTCTTC
TRBJ1-2	TRBD1	TRBV12-3/TRBV12-4	-	CASSPGTEDGYTF	TGTGCCAGCAGTCCCGGGACAGAAGATGGCTACACCTTC
TRBJ2-7	-	TRBV2	-	CASRGSGSSSYEQYF	TGTGCCAGCAGGGGGAGCGGGTCGAGCTCCTACGAGCAGTACTTC
TRBJ1-5	-	TRBV19	-	CASSIESNQPQHF	TGTGCCAGTAGTATAGAAAGCAATCAGCCCCAGCATTTT
TRBJ2-1	TRBD2	TRBV5-1	-	CASSKGTSGGSNEQFF	TGCGCCAGCAGCAAAGGGACTAGCGGGGGGTCCAATGAGCAGTTCTTC
TRBJ1-1	-	TRBV18	-	CASSSDGGAFF	TGTGCCAGCTCGTCGGACGGGGGAGCTTTCTTT
TRBJ2-6	-	TRBV15	-	CATSRRGSGANVLTF	TGTGCCACCAGCAGACGGGGATCTGGGGCCAACGTCCTGACTTTC
TRBJ1-6	-	TRBV19	-	CASSITAWVGSPLHF	TGTGCCAGTAGTATAACCGCATGGGTAGGTTCACCCCTCCACTTT
TRBJ2-2	TRBD2	TRBV18	-	CASSPTSGGSANTGELFF	TGTGCCAGCTCACCGACTAGCGGGGGGTCAGCGAACACCGGGGAGCTGTTTTTT
TRBJ1-2	-	TRBV2	-	CASSEAEGGDGYTF	TGTGCCAGCAGTGAAGCTGAAGGGGGGGATGGCTACACCTTC
TRBJ1-1	-	TRBV6-1	-	CASSETTVTRDTEAFF	TGTGCCAGCAGTGAAACGACAGTCACCCGGGACACTGAAGCTTTCTTT
TRBJ2-3	TRBD2	TRBV6-2/TRBV6-3	-	CASSRLAGGQTDTQYF	TGTGCCAGCAGTAGACTAGCGGGGGGGCAAACAGATACGCAGTATTTT
TRBJ1-2	-	TRBV3-1/TRBV3-2	-	CASSQESWNRNGYTF	TGTGCCAGCAGCCAAGAAAGTTGGAACAGGAATGGCTACACCTTC
TRBJ2-3	TRBD2	TRBV19	-	CASSIGLAGVGTQYF	TGTGCCAGTAGTATAGGACTAGCGGGGGTAGGTACGCAGTATTTT
TRBJ2-2	-	TRBV5-5	-	CASSLAGPTGELFF	TGTGCCAGCAGCTTGGCCGGTCCCACCGGGGAGCTGTTTTTT
TRBJ2-5	-	TRBV9	once	CASSVDGGAKTQYF	TGTGCCAGCAGCGTAGACGGGGGCGCAAAGACCCAGTACTTC